These 31 T cell receptor beta chains were sequenced from one sample in a study of cytomegalovirus exposure and HLA in healthy donors. Assay: immunoSEQ multiplex PCR; the TCRdb copy retains only in-frame clones and omits some. This sample has 80,000 or so clones, with roughly 94% found just once. The material sequenced was PBMCs. Receptors were obtained from a woman aged 18 to 35 in good health and CMV-seronegative.

V usage is TRBV28 and J usage is TRBJ1-1, with a tentative D call TRBD1 (5 bases). Germline V gives CDR1 MDHEN, CDR2 SYDVKM. This CDR3 is 13 amino acids long. V dropped 7 bases and J dropped 4 bases, with 13 bases sitting between them. The DNA of the CDR3 is TGTGCCAGCAATAACCAGGGTAGCACTGAAGCTTTCTTT. Translation: CASNNQGSTEAFF.

The V and J genes are TRBV27 and TRBJ1-5, with D possibly TRBD1 on 5 matching bases. The CDR3 covers 14 residues. CDR1 and CDR2 (germline): MNHEY, SMNVEV (reference sequence). Trimming cost V 3 bases and J 7 bases, with 13 bases left between them. The CDR3 DNA sequence: TGTGCCAGCAGTTTTGCAGGGAGGGAACAGCCCCAGCATTTT. Protein sequence: CASSFAGREQPQHF.

The chain has TRBV5-4 and TRBJ2-5, with D possibly matching TRBD1 (5 bases). V was pared by 4 bases and J by 5 bases, with 24 bases between. This CDR3 has 17 residues. The germline V gene encodes CDR1 SGHNT and CDR2 YYREEE (reference sequence). CDR3 sequence reads: CASSPLGRRDGSETQYF. DNA of the CDR3: TGTGCCAGCAGCCCCCTAGGTCGCAGGGATGGTTCGGAGACCCAGTACTTC.

The chain employs TRBV10-3 and TRBJ2-5; 8 bases line up with TRBD2. Trimming at V came to 3 bases and at J to 3 bases, leaving 12 bases not matched to a gene. The germline CDR1 and CDR2 sequences are ENHRY and SYGVKD. The CDR3 consists of 17 residues. The CDR3: CAISDPASGPRKETQYF. Here the CDR3 DNA reads TGTGCCATCAGTGACCCCGCTAGCGGGCCAAGGAAAGAGACCCAGTACTTC.

V and J are TRBV4-1 and TRBJ1-2; D is undetermined. CDR3 length: 15 residues. The germline CDR1 and CDR2 sequences are MGHRA and YSYEKL. Trimming took off 3 bases at V and 1 base at J, with 12 bases between the two ends. Here the CDR3 reads CASSHPPNRNYGYTF. The CDR3 DNA reads as TGCGCCAGCAGCCATCCGCCTAACCGTAACTATGGCTACACCTTC.

V and J are TRBV7-9 and TRBJ2-7; 8 positions match TRBD1. This CDR3 comprises 15 residues. Germline lookup yields CDR1 SEHNR and CDR2 FQNEAQ (reference sequence). With V trimmed by 6 bases and J by 2 bases, 9 bases remained unmatched. The CDR3 nucleotides are TGTGCCAGCAGTTCCTCAGGGGACAGGACCTACGAGCAGTACTTC. Protein product: CASSSSGDRTYEQYF.

The chain employs TRBV7-2 and TRBJ1-1, with D unclear. The CDR3 sequence is 14 residues long. Trimming took 9 bases from V and 1 from J, leaving 15 bases between them. CDR1 is SGHTA and CDR2 is FQGNSA in the germline V gene. Here the CDR3 DNA reads TGTGCCAGTCAAAAGGACTCCGCGAACACTGAAGCTTTCTTT. It specifies CASQKDSANTEAFF.

This sequence joins TRBV29-1 and TRBJ2-5; D not resolved. CDR3 length: 10 amino acids. The ends were cut back, 4 bases at V and 7 bases at J, with 7 bases in the middle. The V gene's germline CDR1 is SQVTM and CDR2 ANQGSEA. CDR3 sequence (DNA): TGCAGCGTTGGCCCCGGGACCCAGTACTTC. Translating gives CSVGPGTQYF.

The V and J genes are TRBV9 and TRBJ2-1, with D possibly matching TRBD2 (6 bases). Trimming took 0 bases from V and 0 from J, leaving 10 bases between them. This CDR3 has 16 amino acids. Looked up from germline, CDR1 is SGDLS and CDR2 is YYNGEE. The CDR3 nucleotides read TGTGCCAGCAGCGTAGGCGGAGGGAGCTCCTACAATGAGCAGTTCTTC. Amino acids: CASSVGGGSSYNEQFF.

The rearrangement uses TRBV27 and TRBJ2-5; 7 bases fit TRBD2. The CDR3 has 15 residues. The V and J ends lost 4 bases and 5 bases, in that order; junction bases with no gene match: 10. Germline-derived CDR1 and CDR2 are MNHEY and SMNVEV (reference sequence). CDR3 sequence (DNA): TGTGCCAGCAGTTCGGCGGGGGAGTCGTTGGAGACCCAGTACTTC. Its protein is CASSSAGESLETQYF.

This chain connects TRBV11-3 to TRBJ2-7, with a tentative D call TRBD2 (6 bases). Trimming removed 3 bases at V and 2 bases at J, with 11 bases between. This CDR3 is built from 14 residues. The V gene's germline CDR1 is SGHNT and CDR2 YENEEA. This CDR3 reads CASSFGGTPYEQYF. CDR3 in DNA: TGTGCCAGCAGCTTCGGCGGGACCCCCTACGAGCAGTACTTC.

The chain carries TRBV11-2 and TRBJ2-2; 7 bases are a match to TRBD2. In germline, CDR1 is SGHAT, CDR2 FQNNGV. After removal of 5 bases from V and 5 bases from J, the junction contained 8 bases not matched to a gene. This CDR3 is 15 amino acids long. The CDR3 loop is CASSLGAGRTGELFF. The CDR3 DNA follows: TGTGCCAGCAGCCTGGGAGCGGGGAGGACCGGGGAGCTGTTTTTT.

The rearrangement uses TRBV10-2 and TRBJ1-2; D uncertain. Germline V gene lookup returns CDR1 WSHSY and CDR2 SAAADI. The V and J ends lost 0 bases and 5 bases respectively, with 13 bases between them. The CDR3 covers 15 residues. The CDR3 sequence: CASSESITGGYGYTF. CDR3 in DNA: TGCGCCAGCAGTGAGTCGATAACGGGAGGATATGGCTACACCTTC.

The chain recombines TRBV13 with TRBJ2-7; 12 bases are a match to TRBD2. Germline CDR1 reads PRHDT; CDR2 reads FYEKMQ (reference sequence). J gave up 3 bases and V 4 bases, and 4 bases lay outside the gene matches. The CDR3 sequence is 15 residues long. CDR3 loop: CASSSRLAGDYEQYF. CDR3 nucleotides: TGTGCCAGCAGCTCCCGACTAGCGGGAGACTACGAGCAGTACTTC.

The table lists this clone with a few counts. The chain employs TRBV28 and TRBJ2-7; D ambiguous. Germline CDR1 is MDHEN and CDR2 is SYDVKM. CDR3 length: 14 amino acids. Trimming took 8 bases from V and 2 from J, leaving 16 bases between them. CDR3 nucleotides: TGTGCCAGCCAGAGACCTGCACAGCCCTACGAGCAGTACTTC. Its protein is CASQRPAQPYEQYF.

The chain has TRBV28 and TRBJ2-7, with 8 bases lining up with TRBD2. There are 13 residues in the CDR3. Per the germline V gene, CDR1 is MDHEN and CDR2 is SYDVKM. Losses at the gene ends were 7 bases for V and 3 bases for J; bases not matched to a gene: 5. The CDR3: CASIGTSNYEQYF. As DNA, the CDR3 is TGTGCCAGCATCGGGACTAGTAACTACGAGCAGTACTTC.

The chain combines TRBV19 with TRBJ1-5; 9 positions match TRBD1. This CDR3 spans 13 amino acids. V lost 6 bases and J lost 6; bases outside the gene matches: 3. CDR1 and CDR2 (germline): LNHDA, SQIVND (reference sequence). This chain's CDR3 is CASSPDRGQPQHF. For the CDR3, the DNA is TGTGCCAGTAGCCCGGACAGGGGTCAGCCCCAGCATTTT.

The rearrangement links TRBV6-6 to TRBJ1-1; 9 nucleotides align to TRBD1. Germline V gene lookup returns CDR1 MNHNY and CDR2 SVGAGI (reference sequence). The ends lost 9 bases at V and 0 bases at J; junction bases unmatched: 5. CDR3 length: 14 amino acids. The CDR3 reads CASSDRGMNTEAFF. CDR3 coding DNA: TGTGCCAGTTCCGACAGGGGGATGAACACTGAAGCTTTCTTT.

J is TRBJ2-3 and V is TRBV7-9; D not certain. V was pared by 6 bases and J by 0 bases, with 16 bases between. CDR1 is SEHNR, CDR2 FQNEAQ, per germline (reference sequence). The CDR3 is 16 residues long. The CDR3 sequence is CASSLRAATSTDTQYF. The CDR3 coding sequence is TGTGCCAGCAGTCTACGTGCGGCCACTAGCACAGATACGCAGTATTTT.

This chain uses TRBV4-2 with TRBJ1-6, with 8 bases that match TRBD1. Germline trimming cut 2 bases from V and 8 bases from J; bases unmatched to any gene: 5. The length of the CDR3 is 15 residues. Germline assignment: CDR1 LGHNA and CDR2 YNFKEQ. CDR3 protein: CASSQTTGGDSPLHF. In nucleotides, the CDR3 is TGTGCCAGCAGCCAAACCACAGGGGGGGATTCACCCCTCCACTTT.

This rearrangement joins TRBV7-9 to TRBJ2-1, with 12 bases fitting TRBD1. Germline V gives CDR1 SEHNR, CDR2 FQNEAQ (reference sequence). The junction had 4 bases not matched to a gene; V was cut back by 5 bases and J by 2 bases. CDR3 length: 16 amino acids. This CDR3 is CASSPGTGGAYNEQFF. In DNA form, the CDR3 reads TGTGCCAGCAGCCCCGGGACAGGGGGCGCCTACAATGAGCAGTTCTTC.

The chain joins TRBV27 to TRBJ1-5, with TRBD1 matching 7 bases. V shed 3 bases and J 6 bases; nucleotides not matched to a gene: 5. Germline assignment: CDR1 MNHEY and CDR2 SMNVEV (reference sequence). The CDR3 runs to 14 residues. CDR3 sequence reads: CASSLRGLSQPQHF. CDR3 in DNA: TGTGCCAGCAGTTTGAGGGGGCTCAGTCAGCCCCAGCATTTT.

The chain has TRBV28 and TRBJ2-4; 9 bases agree with TRBD1. V was pared by 5 bases and J by 0 bases, with 8 bases of the junction left unmatched. The CDR3 covers 17 residues. Germline values: CDR1 MDHEN, CDR2 SYDVKM. The DNA of the CDR3 is TGTGCCAGCAGTCTCCCGGGACAGGGACTAGCCAAAAACATTCAGTACTTC. Residues: CASSLPGQGLAKNIQYF.

This clone was seen only once. The genes are TRBV10-1 and TRBJ1-6; no definite D call. The CDR3 has 15 residues. Germline CDR1 and CDR2: WNHNN and SYGVQD (reference sequence). The V gene lost 0 bases and the J gene lost 10 bases, with 13 bases spanning the gap. The CDR3 region is CASSESREVGSPLHF. CDR3 bases: TGCGCCAGCAGTGAGTCGCGGGAGGTAGGATCACCCCTCCACTTT.

This chain connects TRBV5-6 to TRBJ2-3; weak D call: TRBD2 (5 bases). There are 14 residues in the CDR3. V was clipped by 0 bases and J by 6 bases, with 11 bases between them. Germline lookup yields CDR1 SGHDT and CDR2 YYEEEE. In DNA, the CDR3 is TGTGCCAGCAGCTTGGTGGAGGTTGGGGATACGCAGTATTTT. Translating gives CASSLVEVGDTQYF.

This chain uses TRBV28 with TRBJ1-5, with 9 nucleotides matching TRBD1. V lost 5 bases, J lost 6 bases, and 5 bases stayed unmatched. Looked up from germline, CDR1 is MDHEN and CDR2 is SYDVKM. The CDR3 has 14 residues. CDR3 nucleotide sequence: TGTGCCAGCAGTCAAGGACAGGGGAGTCAGCCCCAGCATTTT. Its translation is CASSQGQGSQPQHF.

This chain uses TRBV19 with TRBJ2-4; 7 nucleotides match TRBD1. After removal of 2 bases from V and 8 bases from J, the junction contained 9 bases not matched to a gene. Germline V gene lookup returns CDR1 LNHDA and CDR2 SQIVND (reference sequence). This CDR3 comprises 15 residues. CDR3 bases: TGTGCCAGTAGTATATCAGCGACAGGGAGAGACATTCAGTACTTC. This gives the protein CASSISATGRDIQYF.

The V gene is TRBV28, the J gene TRBJ1-5, with 8 bases aligning to TRBD1. The CDR3 contains 15 residues. Germline V CDR1 and CDR2: MDHEN, SYDVKM. The junction had 10 bases not matched to a gene; V was cut back by 6 bases and J by 6 bases. This CDR3 reads CASRLQGVRVQPQHF. As DNA, the CDR3 is TGTGCCAGCAGACTACAGGGGGTTAGGGTTCAGCCCCAGCATTTT. Supplemented by reference TRBV28 and TRBJ1-5, the full variable domain reads DVKVTQSSRYLVKRTGEKVFLECVQDMDHENMFWYRQDPGLGLRLIYFSYDVKMKEKGDIPEGYSVSREKKERFSLILESASTNQTSMYLCASRLQGVRVQPQHFGDGTRLSIL.

The genes are TRBV4-1 and TRBJ2-1, with 7 bases lining up with TRBD1. The CDR3 runs to 14 residues. CDR1 is MGHRA, CDR2 YSYEKL, per germline. With 3 bases clipped from V and 4 bases from J, the junction kept 3 bases outside the gene matches. CDR3 sequence (DNA): TGCGCCAGCAGCCACCCGGGACAGTACAATGAGCAGTTCTTC. Residues: CASSHPGQYNEQFF.

This rearrangement joins TRBV5-4 to TRBJ2-1, with D possibly matching TRBD2 (5 bases). CDR1 and CDR2 (germline): SGHNT, YYREEE (reference sequence). V lost 1 base to trimming and J lost 7 bases, with 6 bases between them. This CDR3 region has 12 residues. CDR3 sequence: CASSLTGNEQFF. The CDR3 DNA follows: TGTGCCAGCAGCTTGACGGGGAATGAGCAGTTCTTC.

V gene TRBV28 combines with J gene TRBJ1-4; 9 bases align to TRBD1. Trimming removed 5 bases from V and 5 bases from J; junction bases left unmatched: 9. The CDR3 runs to 16 residues. CDR1 and CDR2 (germline): MDHEN, SYDVKM. The CDR3 DNA follows: TGTGCCAGCAGTGAAAGGACAGGGGAAAGGAATGAAAAACTGTTTTTT. This gives the protein CASSERTGERNEKLFF.